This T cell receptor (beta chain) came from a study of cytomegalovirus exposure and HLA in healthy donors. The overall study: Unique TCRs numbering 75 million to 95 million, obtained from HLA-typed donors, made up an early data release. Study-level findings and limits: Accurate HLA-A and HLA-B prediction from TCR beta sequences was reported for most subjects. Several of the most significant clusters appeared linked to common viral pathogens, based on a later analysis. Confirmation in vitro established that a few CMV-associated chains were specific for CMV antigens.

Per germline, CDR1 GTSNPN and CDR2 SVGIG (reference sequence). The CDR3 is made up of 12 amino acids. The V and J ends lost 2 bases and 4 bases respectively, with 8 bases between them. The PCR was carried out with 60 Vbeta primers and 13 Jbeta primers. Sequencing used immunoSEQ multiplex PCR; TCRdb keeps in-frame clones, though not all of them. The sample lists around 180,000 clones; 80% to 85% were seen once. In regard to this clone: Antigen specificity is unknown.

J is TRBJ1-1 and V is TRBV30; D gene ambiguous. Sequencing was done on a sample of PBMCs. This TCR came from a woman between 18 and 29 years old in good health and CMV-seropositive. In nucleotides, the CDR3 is TGTGCCTGGAGTCCGACGGGCACTGAAGCTTTCTTT. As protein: CAWSPTGTEAFF.